These 19 T cell receptor beta chains share one sample of origin, sequenced in a study of OX40 agonist ivuxolimab in advanced cancers. Assay used: immunoSEQ multiplex PCR; TCRdb lists only in-frame clones, some missing. The table records 70,000 to 80,000 clones, around nine tenths of them present only once. Source: CD4+ or CD8+ T cells sorted from blood, taken in a trial of the OX40 agonist ivuxolimab. The receptors stem from an adult with an advanced solid tumor such as melanoma, head and neck, liver or kidney cancer.

The chain uses TRBV9 and TRBJ2-7; 7 positions agree with TRBD2. The CDR3 is 13 amino acids. The junction had 7 bases not matched to a gene; V was cut back by 5 bases and J by 5 bases. In germline, CDR1 is SGDLS, CDR2 YYNGEE. The CDR3 DNA is TGTGCCAGCAGTTCAGCGGGGTATGACGAGCAGTACTTC. It codes for CASSSAGYDEQYF.

This chain uses TRBV14 with TRBJ1-2; 10 bases match TRBD1. V gave up 5 bases and J gave up 4 bases; unmatched junction bases: 7. The germline CDR1 and CDR2 sequences are SGHDN and FVKESK. This CDR3 comprises 15 residues. The CDR3 sequence is CASSGPGQGIYGYTF. CDR3 bases: TGTGCCAGCAGCGGTCCGGGACAGGGGATCTATGGCTACACCTTC.

A few counts support this clone. The chain is built from TRBV7-2 and TRBJ1-1; tentatively, D is TRBD1 (6 bases). CDR3 length: 18 amino acids. V lost 0 bases and J lost 0, with 17 bases in between. Germline CDR1 is SGHTA and CDR2 is FQGNSA. This CDR3 reads CASSLAPNRDDLNTEAFF. The DNA of the CDR3 is TGTGCCAGCAGCTTAGCCCCTAACAGGGACGATCTGAACACTGAAGCTTTCTTT.

The chain carries TRBV25-1 and TRBJ1-1, with a weak D call TRBD1 (5 bases). Trimming pared 7 bases from V and 1 base from J, leaving 10 bases between. This CDR3 contains 13 residues. CDR1 is MGHDK, CDR2 SYGVNS, per germline. CDR3 in DNA: TGTGCCAGCAAAGCAGGGCAGAACACTGAAGCTTTCTTT. Its translation is CASKAGQNTEAFF.

This chain connects TRBV10-3 to TRBJ2-1; D is uncertain. The germline gives CDR1 ENHRY, CDR2 SYGVKD. The CDR3 has 12 amino acids. V shed 6 bases and J shed 3 bases, with 6 bases lying between them. CDR3 coding DNA: TGTGCCATCAGAAACGACTACAATGAGCAGTTCTTC. It codes for CAIRNDYNEQFF.

The rearrangement joins TRBV9 to TRBJ2-1; D remains unclear. The V end lost 0 bases, the J end lost 3 bases, and 13 bases lay between the germline ends. Germline CDR1 SGDLS, CDR2 YYNGEE. The CDR3 spans 16 residues. CDR3 DNA sequence: TGTGCCAGCAGCGTAGGTCTCTATCGTGACTACAATGAGCAGTTCTTC. This gives the protein CASSVGLYRDYNEQFF.

V is TRBV7-3 and J is TRBJ2-3; D not resolved. The CDR3 is made up of 13 amino acids. The ends were cut back, 4 bases at V and 1 base at J, with 6 bases in the middle. CDR1 SGHTA and CDR2 FQGTGA come from the germline V gene. CDR3 sequence: CASSSLGTDTQYF. The DNA for the CDR3 is TGTGCCAGCAGCTCCCTAGGCACAGATACGCAGTATTTT.

This clone showed up just a few times. The CDR3 nucleotides read TGTGCCAGCAGTGACGAGACTAGCGGTTTCAGGGAGCAGTACTTC. It codes for CASSDETSGFREQYF. The chain joins TRBV2 to TRBJ2-7; 9 nucleotides agree with TRBD2. V dropped 3 bases and J dropped 7; count of bases not matched to a gene: 10. This CDR3 comprises 15 residues. Germline lookup yields CDR1 SNHLY and CDR2 FYNNEI.

The chain has TRBV2 and TRBJ2-7; D uncertain. With 1 base removed from V and 4 bases from J, the gap between germline ends came to 14 bases. This CDR3 is 15 amino acids long. From germline, CDR1 is SNHLY and CDR2 FYNNEI. CDR3 coding DNA: TGTGCCAGCAGTGAAGGTGTGAGAGTACGGTACGAGCAGTACTTC. Translation gives CASSEGVRVRYEQYF.

This sequence joins TRBV25-1 and TRBJ2-7; weak D call: TRBD2 (5 bases). The CDR3 runs to 12 residues. From germline, CDR1 is MGHDK and CDR2 SYGVNS. The V end was cut by 8 bases, the J end by 7 bases, with 15 bases between. CDR3 loop: CASGYEGEEQYF. In DNA form, the CDR3 reads TGTGCCAGCGGATACGAGGGTGAGGAGCAGTACTTC.

This chain uses TRBV7-2 with TRBJ1-4; 8 nucleotides align to TRBD1. Germline lookup yields CDR1 SGHTA and CDR2 FQGNSA. This CDR3 is 14 amino acids long. V was pared by 3 bases and J by 5 bases, with 2 bases of the junction left unmatched. The CDR3 loop reads CASSLWTGNEKLFF. The CDR3, as DNA: TGTGCCAGCAGCTTGTGGACAGGGAATGAAAAACTGTTTTTT.

This chain links TRBV9 with TRBJ1-1; D is unresolved. Germline loops: CDR1 SGDLS, CDR2 YYNGEE. CDR3 length: 13 amino acids. V was pared by 3 bases and J by 5 bases, with 11 bases between. CDR3 nucleotides: TGTGCCAGCAGCGACACCCCGGGGACTGAAGCTTTCTTT. It yields the protein CASSDTPGTEAFF.

V is TRBV15 and J is TRBJ1-5; D remains unclear. In germline, CDR1 is LNHNV, CDR2 YYDKDF (reference sequence). Trimming left V 0 bases short and J 6 bases short, with 3 bases between. This CDR3 region has 12 residues. The CDR3, as DNA: TGTGCCACCAGCAGAGAGAGTCAGCCCCAGCATTTT. Translating it yields CATSRESQPQHF.

The gene calls are TRBV11-2 and TRBJ2-7, with D unresolved. The CDR3 has 12 residues. V lost 5 bases to trimming and J lost 3 bases, with 8 bases between them. Germline CDR1 and CDR2: SGHAT and FQNNGV. The CDR3 DNA follows: TGTGCCAGCAGCCAGACCTACTACGAGCAGTACTTC. Translated, it gives CASSQTYYEQYF.

This chain links TRBV11-2 with TRBJ1-5; D is perhaps TRBD1 (6 bases). Trimming removed 1 base at V and 6 bases at J, with 13 bases between. The CDR3 extends over 15 amino acids. The V gene's germline CDR1 is SGHAT and CDR2 FQNNGV. The DNA for the CDR3 is TGTGCCAGCAGCTTAGGCGGCAGGGGAGTTCAGCCCCAGCATTTT. Translating it yields CASSLGGRGVQPQHF.

This chain uses TRBV6-4 with TRBJ2-3, with a possible D match to TRBD2 (6 bases). Trimming removed 7 bases from V and 7 bases from J, with 21 bases in between. There are 15 residues in the CDR3. Per germline, CDR1 MRHNA and CDR2 SNTAGT. CDR3 sequence reads: CASTCFGGTSNTQYF. CDR3 bases: TGTGCCAGCACCTGTTTTGGGGGGACCTCCAATACGCAGTATTTT.

This chain joins TRBV9 and TRBJ1-1; 9 bases are shared with TRBD1. CDR1 is SGDLS, CDR2 YYNGEE, per germline. V lost 4 bases, J lost 5 bases, and 3 bases stayed unmatched. This CDR3 has 13 amino acids. CDR3 protein: CASSSGTGTEAFF. The CDR3 DNA reads as TGTGCCAGCAGCAGCGGGACAGGGACTGAAGCTTTCTTT.

This clone was recorded only once. The chain couples TRBV2 to TRBJ2-3; maybe TRBD2 (5 bases). The germline gives CDR1 SNHLY, CDR2 FYNNEI. V was shortened by 7 bases and J by 0 bases, with 11 bases between the two germline ends. The CDR3 spans 14 residues. The CDR3 spells CASKREPSTDTQYF. The CDR3 DNA follows: TGTGCCAGCAAGAGGGAACCTAGCACAGATACGCAGTATTTT. Together with reference TRBV2 and TRBJ2-3, the CDR3 gives the full variable domain: EPEVTQTPSHQVTQMGQEVILRCVPISNHLYFYWYRQILGQKVEFLVSFYNNEISEKSEIFDDQFSVERPDGSNFTLKIRSTKLEDSAMYFCASKREPSTDTQYFGPGTRLTVL.

This clone was found once. CDR3 sequence (DNA): TGTGCCAGCAGCTCACTAGCGGGGGGGGGAGAGACCCAGTACTTC. Translation: CASSSLAGGGETQYF. V gene TRBV6-5 combines with J gene TRBJ2-5; TRBD2 aligns across 13 bases. From germline, CDR1 is MNHEY and CDR2 SVGAGI. The CDR3 length is 15 residues. With V trimmed by 6 bases and J by 4 bases, 5 bases remained unmatched.